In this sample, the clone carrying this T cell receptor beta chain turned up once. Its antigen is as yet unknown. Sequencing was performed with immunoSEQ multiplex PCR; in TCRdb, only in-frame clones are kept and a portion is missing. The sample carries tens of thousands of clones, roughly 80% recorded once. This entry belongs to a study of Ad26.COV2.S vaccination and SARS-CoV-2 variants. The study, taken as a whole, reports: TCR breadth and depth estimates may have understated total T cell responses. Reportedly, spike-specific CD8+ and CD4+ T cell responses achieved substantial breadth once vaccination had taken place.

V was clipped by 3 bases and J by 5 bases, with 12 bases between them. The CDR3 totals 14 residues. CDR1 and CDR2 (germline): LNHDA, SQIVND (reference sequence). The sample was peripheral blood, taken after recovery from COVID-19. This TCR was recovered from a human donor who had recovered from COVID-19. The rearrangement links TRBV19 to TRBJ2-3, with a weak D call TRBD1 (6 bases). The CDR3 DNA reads TGTGCCAGTAGTATGCGCAGGGGCGTAGATACGCAGTATTTT. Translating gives CASSMRRGVDTQYF. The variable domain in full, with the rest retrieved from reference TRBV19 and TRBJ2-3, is DGGITQSPKYLFRKEGQNVTLSCEQNLNHDAMYWYRQDPGQGLRLIYYSQIVNDFQKGDIAEGYSVSREKKESFPLTVTSAQKNPTAFYLCASSMRRGVDTQYFGPGTRLTVL.